A selection of T cell receptor beta chains follows, all from one sample in a study of control samples from healthy donors and cancer patients. TCRdb's table, derived via immunoSEQ multiplex PCR, lists solely in-frame clones and lacks some. Of around 85,000 clones in the sample, 70% to 90% were seen once. The sequenced sample consisted of blood. The receptors originated from an older woman in good health. CDR3s include the opening cysteine and the closing phenylalanine or tryptophan. The D gene is left open where the match is weak. Expanded clones are given a class, and other clones once, few, many or no size at all.

abundance | j_gene | len | v_gene | d_gene | CDR3nt | CDR3aa
- | TRBJ1-2 | 12 | TRBV2 | - | TGTGCCAGCAGTGGACAGGCCTATGGCTACACCTTC | CASSGQAYGYTF
- | TRBJ2-1 | 16 | TRBV3-1/TRBV3-2 | TRBD2 | TGTGCCAGCAGCCAAGATACCCTAGCGGGAGACGATGAGCAGTTCTTC | CASSQDTLAGDDEQFF
- | TRBJ1-5 | 17 | TRBV30 | - | TGTGCCTGGAGTGTCGGGACTGGGGGTCGTAGCAATCAGCCCCAGCATTTT | CAWSVGTGGRSNQPQHF
- | TRBJ2-6 | 19 | TRBV14 | TRBD1 | TGTGCCAGCAGCCCCCTATACGGACAGGTTAGCTCTGGGGCCAACGTCCTGACTTTC | CASSPLYGQVSSGANVLTF
- | TRBJ2-2 | 15 | TRBV25-1 | - | TGTGCCAGCAGCTCCGGGACGGGGGACACCGGGGAGCTGTTTTTT | CASSSGTGDTGELFF
- | TRBJ2-3 | 18 | TRBV5-5 | TRBD2 | TGTGCCAGCAGCTTGGCCGTGGGGACTAGCGGTAGCACAGATACGCAGTATTTT | CASSLAVGTSGSTDTQYF
- | TRBJ1-4 | 15 | TRBV28 | TRBD1 | TGTGCCAGCAGTTCCCGCGGGACAGGGGAAGAAAAACTGTTTTTT | CASSSRGTGEEKLFF
- | TRBJ1-3 | 13 | TRBV6-5 | - | TGTGCCAGCATTTCCCGCCCAGGTCGGACCATATATTTT | CASISRPGRTIYF
- | TRBJ1-5 | 13 | TRBV5-1 | - | TGCGCCAGCAGCTTCCTCCCTGAACAGCCCCAGCATTTT | CASSFLPEQPQHF
- | TRBJ2-7 | 17 | TRBV2 | TRBD2 | TGTGCCAGCAGTGAAGCCCGTCGTCTAGCGGGAACCTACGAGCAGTACTTC | CASSEARRLAGTYEQYF
- | TRBJ1-2 | 14 | TRBV5-3 | TRBD1 | TGTGCCAGAAGCTCCGGGACAGGAGACTATGGCTACACCTTC | CARSSGTGDYGYTF
- | TRBJ2-5 | 14 | TRBV5-1 | - | TGCGCCAGCAGCTTGCAGGGTGGTAAGGAGACCCAGTACTTC | CASSLQGGKETQYF
once | TRBJ1-1 | 13 | TRBV2 | - | TGTGCCAGCATTTCCCAGGGAAGGACTGAAGCTTTCTTT | CASISQGRTEAFF
once | TRBJ2-7 | 13 | TRBV18 | - | TGTGCCAGCTCACCACCCTCCAACATCGAGCAGTACTTC | CASSPPSNIEQYF
- | TRBJ2-2 | 16 | TRBV2 | TRBD2 | TGTGCCAGCAGTGAGGAGGTAGCGGGTGCGACCGGGGAGCTGTTTTTT | CASSEEVAGATGELFF
- | TRBJ2-1 | 12 | TRBV7-9 | - | TGTGCCAGCAGCTTGGAGGACAATGAGCAGTTCTTC | CASSLEDNEQFF
few | TRBJ1-2 | 14 | TRBV30 | TRBD1 | TGTGCCTGGAGGTACAGGGGAAGTTGGAATGGCTACACCTTC | CAWRYRGSWNGYTF
- | TRBJ1-2 | 12 | TRBV2 | - | TGTGCCAGCAGTGGGGGGCCCGCTGGCTACACCTTC | CASSGGPAGYTF
- | TRBJ1-3 | 16 | TRBV7-9 | - | TGTGCCAGCAGCCCCATACGGATGACAACTGGAAACACCATATATTTT | CASSPIRMTTGNTIYF
- | TRBJ2-1 | 15 | TRBV7-2 | TRBD2 | TGTGCCAGCAGCCGGCGGAGCGGGAGGGCGGGTGAGCAGTTCTTC | CASSRRSGRAGEQFF
- | TRBJ1-4 | 14 | TRBV7-2 | - | TGTGCCAGCAGCTTAGCGGCGGGCAATGAAAAACTGTTTTTT | CASSLAAGNEKLFF
- | TRBJ1-3 | 14 | TRBV28 | - | TGTGCTTCGGAGGGCAGGGCGAGAGGAAACACCATATATTTT | CASEGRARGNTIYF
- | TRBJ1-2 | 14 | TRBV18 | - | TGTGCCAGCCCACCCTTACCCTCCCTGGATGGCTACACCTTC | CASPPLPSLDGYTF
- | TRBJ2-7 | 14 | TRBV5-1 | TRBD1 | TGCGCCAGCAGGGATGAGACAGGGGGGTACGAGCAGTACTTC | CASRDETGGYEQYF
once | TRBJ1-1 | 15 | TRBV7-9 | TRBD1 | TGTGCCAGCAGCCAAAGGGACAGACCGAACACTGAAGCTTTCTTT | CASSQRDRPNTEAFF
once | TRBJ2-7 | 13 | TRBV18 | - | TGTGCCAGCTCACCCCCGGGGTCCTACGAGCAGTACTTC | CASSPPGSYEQYF
- | TRBJ2-5 | 13 | TRBV30 | TRBD2 | TGTGCCCGGGCCAGCGGGGTTAGGGAGACCCAGTACTTC | CARASGVRETQYF
- | TRBJ1-2 | 12 | TRBV29-1 | - | TGCAGCGTTACCGGATCCCACTATGGCTACACCTTC | CSVTGSHYGYTF
- | TRBJ2-7 | 15 | TRBV5-1 | TRBD2 | TGCGCCAGCAGCTTGCAGCGGGAGCCCTCCTACGAGCAGTACTTC | CASSLQREPSYEQYF
- | TRBJ2-5 | 14 | TRBV19 | TRBD2 | TGTGCCAGTAGACCAACGGGGGGTCGGGAGACCCAGTACTTC | CASRPTGGRETQYF
- | TRBJ2-5 | 15 | TRBV20-1 | - | TGCAGTGCTAGTGAAAACAGGCGGCACACAGAGACCCAGTACTTC | CSASENRRHTETQYF
few | TRBJ2-4 | 17 | TRBV4-2 | TRBD2 | TGTGCCAGCAGTCCGGGCCGCGCGAGCGGGGGAAAAAACATTCAGTACTTC | CASSPGRASGGKNIQYF
- | TRBJ2-7 | 14 | TRBV5-1 | TRBD2 | TGCGCCAGCAGCCCCCCTAGCTCGGGGGAGGGCCTGTACTTC | CASSPPSSGEGLYF
- | TRBJ1-2 | 19 | TRBV6-1 | - | TGTGCCAGCAGTGATTTCACGTGGGGCGTCCCAGGTCCTTACTATGGCTACACCTTC | CASSDFTWGVPGPYYGYTF
- | TRBJ2-3 | 14 | TRBV18 | TRBD1 | TGTGCCAGCTCAACGGGACAGGGGGCCTTTACGCAGTATTTT | CASSTGQGAFTQYF